This TCR beta chain originates from a study of blood T cells in healthy people across ages. Study-wide results and caveats: The long-lived group displayed more naive CD4+ cells, plus higher diversity, than the aged donors did. Researchers judged that diversity estimates from one million T cells fell short of true values.

The V gene's germline CDR1 is MDHEN and CDR2 SYDVKM. With 8 bases clipped from V and 4 bases from J, the junction kept 8 bases outside the gene matches. The CDR3 is 14 amino acids. The use of a sample-barcoded 5' primer and a J-beta primer mix characterized a second PCR of roughly 6 to 11 cycles. TCRdb fed the 5' RACE reads into MiXCR, producing one record per CDR3 protein. The profile shows hundreds of thousands of distinct CDR3 sequences, about 47% of them singletons. About this clonotype itself: Its target is unknown.

The material sequenced was blood. V gene TRBV28 combines with J gene TRBJ2-5, with 9 bases aligning to TRBD1. This clonotype originated in a man older than 75 in good health. CDR3 loop: CASDYRGRPETQYF. CDR3 sequence (DNA): TGTGCCAGCGACTACAGGGGGCGCCCAGAGACCCAGTACTTC.